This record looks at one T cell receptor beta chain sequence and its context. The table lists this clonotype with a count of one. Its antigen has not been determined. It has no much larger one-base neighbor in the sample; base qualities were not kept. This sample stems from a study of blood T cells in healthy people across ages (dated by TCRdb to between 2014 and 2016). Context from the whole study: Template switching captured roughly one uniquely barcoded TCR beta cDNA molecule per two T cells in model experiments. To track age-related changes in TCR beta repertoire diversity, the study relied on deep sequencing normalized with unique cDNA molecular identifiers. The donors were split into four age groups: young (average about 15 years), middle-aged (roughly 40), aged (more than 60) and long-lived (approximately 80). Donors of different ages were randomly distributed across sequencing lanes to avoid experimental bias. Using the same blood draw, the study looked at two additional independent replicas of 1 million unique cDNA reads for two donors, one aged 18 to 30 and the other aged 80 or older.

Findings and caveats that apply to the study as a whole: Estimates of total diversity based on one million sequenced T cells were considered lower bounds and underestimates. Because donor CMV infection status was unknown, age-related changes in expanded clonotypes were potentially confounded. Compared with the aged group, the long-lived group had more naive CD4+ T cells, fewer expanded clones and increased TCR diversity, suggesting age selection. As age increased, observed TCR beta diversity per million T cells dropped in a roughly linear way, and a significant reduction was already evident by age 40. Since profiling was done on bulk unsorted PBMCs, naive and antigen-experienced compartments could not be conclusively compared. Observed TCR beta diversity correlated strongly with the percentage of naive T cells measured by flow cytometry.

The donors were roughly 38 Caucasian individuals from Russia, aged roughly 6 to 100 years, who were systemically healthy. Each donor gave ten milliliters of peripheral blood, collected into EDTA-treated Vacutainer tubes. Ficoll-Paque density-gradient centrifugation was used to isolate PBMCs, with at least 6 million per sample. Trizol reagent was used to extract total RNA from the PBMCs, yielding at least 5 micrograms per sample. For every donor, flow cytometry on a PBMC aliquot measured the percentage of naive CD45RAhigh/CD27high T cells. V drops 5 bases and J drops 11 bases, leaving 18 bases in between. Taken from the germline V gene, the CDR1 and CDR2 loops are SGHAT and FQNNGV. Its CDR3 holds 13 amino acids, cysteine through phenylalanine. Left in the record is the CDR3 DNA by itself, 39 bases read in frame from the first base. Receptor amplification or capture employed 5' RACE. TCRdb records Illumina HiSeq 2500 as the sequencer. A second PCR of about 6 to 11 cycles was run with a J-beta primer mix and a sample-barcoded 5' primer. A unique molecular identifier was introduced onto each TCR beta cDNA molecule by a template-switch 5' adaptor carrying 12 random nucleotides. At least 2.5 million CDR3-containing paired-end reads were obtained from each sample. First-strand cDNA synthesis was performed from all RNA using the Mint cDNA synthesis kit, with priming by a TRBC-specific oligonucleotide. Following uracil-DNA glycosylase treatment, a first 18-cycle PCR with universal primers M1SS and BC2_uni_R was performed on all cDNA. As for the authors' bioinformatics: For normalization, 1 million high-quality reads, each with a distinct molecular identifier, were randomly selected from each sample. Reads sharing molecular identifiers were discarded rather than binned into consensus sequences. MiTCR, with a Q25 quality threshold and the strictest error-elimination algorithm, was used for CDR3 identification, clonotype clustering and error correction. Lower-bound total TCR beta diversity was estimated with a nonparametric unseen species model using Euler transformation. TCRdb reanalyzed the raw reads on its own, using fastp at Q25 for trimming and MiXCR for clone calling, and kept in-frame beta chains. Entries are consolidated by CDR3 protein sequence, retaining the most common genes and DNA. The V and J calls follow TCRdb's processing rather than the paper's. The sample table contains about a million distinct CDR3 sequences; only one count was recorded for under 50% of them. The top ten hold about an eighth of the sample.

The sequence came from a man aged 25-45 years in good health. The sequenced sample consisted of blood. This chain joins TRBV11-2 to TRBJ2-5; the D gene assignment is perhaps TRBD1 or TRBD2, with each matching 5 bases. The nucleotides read TGTGCCAGCAGCCCCGGGGCACACAATGAGCAGTACTTC. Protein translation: CASSPGAHNEQYF.